The TCR beta chain under discussion was sequenced for a study of cytotoxic CD8 clonotypes in ibrutinib-treated CLL. About this clone itself: What it binds is not known.

Findings of the study overall: Baseline levels were approached again at progression, after clonality had risen at ibrutinib response.

Only in-frame clones appear in the TCRdb table, and some are missing; sequencing was by immunoSEQ multiplex PCR. Counted here are roughly 160,000 clones, less than 85% occurring once; the ten biggest clones make up 4.6%. V was cut by 1 base and J by 2 bases, with 15 bases left in between. Germline V gene data show CDR1 as SGHRS and CDR2 as YFSETQ. The CDR3 spans 16 residues. This chain joins TRBV5-1 and TRBJ2-5, with D unresolved. Here the sequenced sample was PBMCs, taken after 24 months of ibrutinib treatment. The source of this sequence is a human donor with chronic lymphocytic leukemia. The CDR3 DNA is TGCGCCAGCAGCTTGAGGGCATCGTCTAGTCAAGAGACCCAGTACTTC. This sequence encodes CASSLRASSSQETQYF.